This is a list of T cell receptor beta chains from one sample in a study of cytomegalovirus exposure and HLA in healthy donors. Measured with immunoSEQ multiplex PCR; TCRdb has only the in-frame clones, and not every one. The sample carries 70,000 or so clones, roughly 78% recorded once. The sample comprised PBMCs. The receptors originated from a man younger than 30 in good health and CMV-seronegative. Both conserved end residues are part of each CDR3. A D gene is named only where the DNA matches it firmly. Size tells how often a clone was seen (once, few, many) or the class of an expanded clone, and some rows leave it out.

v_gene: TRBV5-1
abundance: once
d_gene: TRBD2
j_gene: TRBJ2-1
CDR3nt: TGCGCCAGCAGCTTACCAGCTAGCGGGGGGGGCAATGAGCAGTTCTTC
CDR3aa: CASSLPASGGGNEQFF

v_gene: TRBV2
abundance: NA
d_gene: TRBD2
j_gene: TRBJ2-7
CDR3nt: TGTGCCAGCAGTGGACTAGCGGGAGGAGGGCCCTACGAGCAGTACTTC
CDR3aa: CASSGLAGGGPYEQYF

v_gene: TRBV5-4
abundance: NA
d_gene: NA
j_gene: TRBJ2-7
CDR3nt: TGTGCCAGCAGCTTGCGCGGGTTACACTACGAGCAGTACTTC
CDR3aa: CASSLRGLHYEQYF

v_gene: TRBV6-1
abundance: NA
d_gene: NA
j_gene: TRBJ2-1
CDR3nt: TGTGCCAGCAGTGTGGGACTCTACAATGAGCAGTTCTTC
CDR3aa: CASSVGLYNEQFF

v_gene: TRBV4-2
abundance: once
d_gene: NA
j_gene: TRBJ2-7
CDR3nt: TGTGCCAGCAGCCAAGATCTTTACGTGGTGAGCTCCTACGAGCAGTACTTC
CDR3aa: CASSQDLYVVSSYEQYF

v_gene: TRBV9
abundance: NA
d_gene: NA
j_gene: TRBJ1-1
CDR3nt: TGTGCCAGCAGCGTCGGAACGTGGGGGGGAGTTTTCTTT
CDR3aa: CASSVGTWGGVFF

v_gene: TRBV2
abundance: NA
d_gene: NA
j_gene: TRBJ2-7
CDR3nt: TGTGCCAGCAGTGAAGTGCGGCGCAGGGAAAACGAGCAGTACTTC
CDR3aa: CASSEVRRRENEQYF

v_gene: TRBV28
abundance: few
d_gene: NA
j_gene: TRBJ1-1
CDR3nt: TGTGCGTCCGGGGGGTACATGAACACTGAAGCTTTCTTT
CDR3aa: CASGGYMNTEAFF

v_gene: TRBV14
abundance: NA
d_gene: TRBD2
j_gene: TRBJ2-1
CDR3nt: TGTGCCAGCAGCCAAGGACGAAGGACTAGTTTGTTCTTC
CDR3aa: CASSQGRRTSLFF

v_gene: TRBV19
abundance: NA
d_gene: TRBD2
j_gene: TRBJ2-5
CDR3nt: TGTGCCAGTAGTACCCTAGGGGGGACTAGCGGGAGGAGGGACCAGTACTTC
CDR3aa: CASSTLGGTSGRRDQYF

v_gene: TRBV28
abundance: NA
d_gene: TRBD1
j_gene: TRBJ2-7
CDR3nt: TGTGCCAGCAGTTGGAGTTTCGGACAGGTTAGCTCCTACGAGCAGTACTTC
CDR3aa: CASSWSFGQVSSYEQYF

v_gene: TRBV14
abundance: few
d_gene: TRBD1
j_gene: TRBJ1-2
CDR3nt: TGTGCCAGCAGCCCTCGGACAGGGGGTTTTAACTATGGCTACACCTTC
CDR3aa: CASSPRTGGFNYGYTF

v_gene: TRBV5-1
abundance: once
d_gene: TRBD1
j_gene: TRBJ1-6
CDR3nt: TGCGCCAGCAGCGAACTGACAGGGGGCCTTAGCTCCTATAATTCACCCCTCCACTTT
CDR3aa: CASSELTGGLSSYNSPLHF

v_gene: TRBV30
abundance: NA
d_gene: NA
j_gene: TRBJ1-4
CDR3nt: TGTGCCTGGACCGTCCCGGGGGGTAATGAAAAACTGTTTTTT
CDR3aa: CAWTVPGGNEKLFF

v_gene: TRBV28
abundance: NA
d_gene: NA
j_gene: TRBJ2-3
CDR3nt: TGTGCCAGCAGTCCGGGCGGGGCTGGCACAGATACGCAGTATTTT
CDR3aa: CASSPGGAGTDTQYF

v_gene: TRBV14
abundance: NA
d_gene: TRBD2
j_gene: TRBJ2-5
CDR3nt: TGTGCCAGCAGGCGGACTAGCGGAGGGTACCAAGAGACCCAGTACTTC
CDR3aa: CASRRTSGGYQETQYF

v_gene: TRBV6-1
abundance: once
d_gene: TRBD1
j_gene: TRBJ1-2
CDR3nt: TGTGCCAGCAGGGAGGGGACAGGGGGAAGTGGCTACACCTTC
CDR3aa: CASREGTGGSGYTF

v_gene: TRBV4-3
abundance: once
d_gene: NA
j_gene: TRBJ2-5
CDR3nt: TGCGCCAGCAGCCAAGAGATGGGAGAGGAGACCCAGTACTTC
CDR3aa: CASSQEMGEETQYF

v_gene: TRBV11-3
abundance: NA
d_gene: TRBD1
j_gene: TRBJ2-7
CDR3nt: TGTGCCAGCAGCTTGGACAGGCGATCCTACGAGCAGTACTTC
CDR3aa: CASSLDRRSYEQYF

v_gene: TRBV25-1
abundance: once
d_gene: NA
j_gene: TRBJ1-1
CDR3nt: TGTGCCAGCAGCCCGGAGGGGGGGCTCGGCACTGAAGCTTTCTTT
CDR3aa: CASSPEGGLGTEAFF

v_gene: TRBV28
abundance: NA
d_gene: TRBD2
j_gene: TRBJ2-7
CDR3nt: TGTGCCAGCAGTTTAGCGGGAGGCTTAACGGGTGAGCAGTACTTC
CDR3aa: CASSLAGGLTGEQYF

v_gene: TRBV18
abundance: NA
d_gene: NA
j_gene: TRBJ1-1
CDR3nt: TGTGCCAGCTCACCATCGCGTCAGGGTGAAAGGGAAGCTTTCTTT
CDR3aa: CASSPSRQGEREAFF

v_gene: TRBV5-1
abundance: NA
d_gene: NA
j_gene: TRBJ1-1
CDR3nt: TGCGCCAGCAGCCGTCCCGGGACACGCAGTTCTAACATGAACACTGAAGCTTTCTTT
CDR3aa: CASSRPGTRSSNMNTEAFF

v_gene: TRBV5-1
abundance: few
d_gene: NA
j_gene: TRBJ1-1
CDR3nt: TGCGCCAGCAGCTCATCAAGAGGCACTGAAGCTTTCTTT
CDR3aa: CASSSSRGTEAFF

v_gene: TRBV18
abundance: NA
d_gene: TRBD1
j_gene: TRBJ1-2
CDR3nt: TGTGCCAGCTCACCCGCTCCGGGACAGGGCTTAGCTAACTATGGCTACACCTTC
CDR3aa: CASSPAPGQGLANYGYTF

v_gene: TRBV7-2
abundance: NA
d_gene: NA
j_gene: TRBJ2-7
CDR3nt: TGTGCCAGCAGCTTATTAGTCGGCGAGCAGTACTTC
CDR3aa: CASSLLVGEQYF

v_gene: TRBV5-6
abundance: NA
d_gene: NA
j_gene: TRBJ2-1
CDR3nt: TGTGCCAGCAGCAGTTTATGGACACCCGTCTCCTACAATGAGCAGTTCTTC
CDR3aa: CASSSLWTPVSYNEQFF

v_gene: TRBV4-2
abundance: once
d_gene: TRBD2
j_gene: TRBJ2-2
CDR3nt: TGTGCCAGCAGCCAAGGGCGGGGGGGCTCGGCCGGGGAGCTGTTTTTT
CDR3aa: CASSQGRGGSAGELFF

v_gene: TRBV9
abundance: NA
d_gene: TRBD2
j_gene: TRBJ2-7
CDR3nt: TGTGCCAGCAGCGTTGGACTAGCGGGCTCCTACGAGCAGTACTTC
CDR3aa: CASSVGLAGSYEQYF

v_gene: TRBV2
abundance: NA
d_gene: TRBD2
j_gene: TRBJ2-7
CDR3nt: TGTGCCACCCGGGAGCGGGGCTCCTACGAGCAGTACTTC
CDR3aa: CATRERGSYEQYF

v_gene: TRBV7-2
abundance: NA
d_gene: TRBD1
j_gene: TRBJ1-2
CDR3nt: TGTGCCAGCAGCAAAGACAGGGGGCTTGGCTACACCTTC
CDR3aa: CASSKDRGLGYTF

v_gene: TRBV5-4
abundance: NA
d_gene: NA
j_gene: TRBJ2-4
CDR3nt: TGTGCCAGCCTAGACCGGAAAGGGGACAAAAACATTCAGTACTTC
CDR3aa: CASLDRKGDKNIQYF

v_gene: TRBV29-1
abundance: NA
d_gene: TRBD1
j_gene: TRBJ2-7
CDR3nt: TGCAGCGGATCCCTCGGGACAGGGGGCGGCGAGCAGTACTTC
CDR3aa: CSGSLGTGGGEQYF

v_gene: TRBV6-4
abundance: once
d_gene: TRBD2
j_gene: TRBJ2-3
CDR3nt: TGTGCCAGCAGTGACAGGGGAGGGGAAGGTACGCAGTATTTT
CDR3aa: CASSDRGGEGTQYF

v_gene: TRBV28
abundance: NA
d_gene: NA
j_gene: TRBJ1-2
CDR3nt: TGTGCCAGCAGTTCATACTATGGCTACACCTTC
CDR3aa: CASSSYYGYTF

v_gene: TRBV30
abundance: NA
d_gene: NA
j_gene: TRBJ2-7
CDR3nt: TGTGCCTGGAGTGTACAGGGTAACGAGCAGTACTTC
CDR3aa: CAWSVQGNEQYF

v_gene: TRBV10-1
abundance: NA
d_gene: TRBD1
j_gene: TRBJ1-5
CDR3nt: TGCGCCAGCAGCCAAGCGGGACAGGGGAAGGGCATTTATCAGCCCCAGCATTTT
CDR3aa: CASSQAGQGKGIYQPQHF

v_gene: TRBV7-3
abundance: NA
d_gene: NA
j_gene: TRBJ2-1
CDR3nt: TGTGCCAGCAGCACAGACCCAGCGGGTGAGCAGTTCTTC
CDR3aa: CASSTDPAGEQFF

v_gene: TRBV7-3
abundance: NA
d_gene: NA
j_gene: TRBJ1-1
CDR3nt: TGTGCCAGCAGCCTCTGGGGGCCCGGGGCTGAAGCTTTCTTT
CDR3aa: CASSLWGPGAEAFF

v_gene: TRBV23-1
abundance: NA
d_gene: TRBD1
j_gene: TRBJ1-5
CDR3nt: TGCGCCAGCAGTCCAAAACGCCGGGACAGTCATCAGCCCCAGCATTTT
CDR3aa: CASSPKRRDSHQPQHF

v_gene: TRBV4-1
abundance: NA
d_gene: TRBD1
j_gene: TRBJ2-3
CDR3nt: TGCGCCAGCAGCCAAGTCGCAGGGGGAATTAGCACAGATACGCAGTATTTT
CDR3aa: CASSQVAGGISTDTQYF

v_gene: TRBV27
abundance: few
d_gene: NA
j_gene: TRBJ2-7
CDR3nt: TGTGCCAGCAGTTTATCGGCGGGTGCCGGGTACGAGCAGTACTTC
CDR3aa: CASSLSAGAGYEQYF

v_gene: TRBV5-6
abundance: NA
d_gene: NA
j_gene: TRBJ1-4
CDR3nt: TGTGCCAGCAGCTTACAGGCTAATGAAAAACTGTTTTTT
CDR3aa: CASSLQANEKLFF

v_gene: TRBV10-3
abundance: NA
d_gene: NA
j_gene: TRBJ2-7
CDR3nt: TGTGCCATCAGTGAGGGGGCGCCCGACGAGCAGTACTTC
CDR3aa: CAISEGAPDEQYF

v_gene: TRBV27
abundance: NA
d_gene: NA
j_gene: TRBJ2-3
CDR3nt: TGTGCCAGCAGTTTGATAGGGGGACCCCGGGTAAATACGCAGTATTTT
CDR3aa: CASSLIGGPRVNTQYF

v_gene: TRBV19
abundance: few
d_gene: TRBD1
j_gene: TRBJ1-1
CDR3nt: TGTGCCACGGACAGGCCTTATGGCACTGAAGCTTTCTTT
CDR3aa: CATDRPYGTEAFF

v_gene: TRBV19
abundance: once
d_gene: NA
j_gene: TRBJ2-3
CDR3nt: TGTGCCAGTAGTATAACGAGAACAGATACGCAGTATTTT
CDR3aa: CASSITRTDTQYF

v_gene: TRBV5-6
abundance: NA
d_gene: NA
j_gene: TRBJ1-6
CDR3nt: TGTGCCAGCAGTTTGGGGCCAGAGCTAGGTTCACCCCTCCACTTT
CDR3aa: CASSLGPELGSPLHF

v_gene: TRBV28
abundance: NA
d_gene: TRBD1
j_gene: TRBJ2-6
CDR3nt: TGTGCCACCACGACAGGGGCCTTAGATGGGGCCAACGTCCTGACTTTC
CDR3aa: CATTTGALDGANVLTF

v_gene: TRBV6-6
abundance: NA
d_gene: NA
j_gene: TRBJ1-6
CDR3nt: TGTGCCAGCAGTACCGCAGGGCCTAATTCACCCCTCCACTTT
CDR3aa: CASSTAGPNSPLHF

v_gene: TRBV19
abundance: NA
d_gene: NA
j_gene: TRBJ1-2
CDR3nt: TGTGCCAGTAGCACAGGGTATGGCTACACCTTC
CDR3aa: CASSTGYGYTF

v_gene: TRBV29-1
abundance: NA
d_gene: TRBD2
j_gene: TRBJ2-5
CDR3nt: TGCAGCGCCGAGTATAGCGGGAGTGAGACCCAGTACTTC
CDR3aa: CSAEYSGSETQYF